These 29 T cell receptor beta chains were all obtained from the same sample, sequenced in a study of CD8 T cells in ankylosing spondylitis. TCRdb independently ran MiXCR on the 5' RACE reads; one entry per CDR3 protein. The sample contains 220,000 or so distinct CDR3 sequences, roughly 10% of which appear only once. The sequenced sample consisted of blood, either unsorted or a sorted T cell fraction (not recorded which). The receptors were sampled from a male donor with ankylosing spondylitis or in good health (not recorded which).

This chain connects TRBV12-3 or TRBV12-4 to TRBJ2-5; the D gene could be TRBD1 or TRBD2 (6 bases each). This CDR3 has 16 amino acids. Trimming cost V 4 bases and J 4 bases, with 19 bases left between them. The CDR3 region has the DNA TGTGCCAGCAGTTCCCCTTGGGGGGCGGGCATAGAGACCCAGTACTTC. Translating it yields CASSSPWGAGIETQYF.

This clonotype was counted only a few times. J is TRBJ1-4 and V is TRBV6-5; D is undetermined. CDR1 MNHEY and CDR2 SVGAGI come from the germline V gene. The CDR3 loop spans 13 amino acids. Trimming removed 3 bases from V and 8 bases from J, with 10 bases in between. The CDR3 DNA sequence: TGTGCCAGCAGTTATGACGGGCCGGAAAAACTGTTTTTT. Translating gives CASSYDGPEKLFF.

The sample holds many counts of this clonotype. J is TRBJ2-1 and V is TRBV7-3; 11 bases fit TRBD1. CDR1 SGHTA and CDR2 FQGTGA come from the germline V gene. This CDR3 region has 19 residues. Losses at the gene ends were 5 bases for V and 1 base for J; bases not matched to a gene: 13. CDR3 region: CASSPGQGASRGSYNEQFF. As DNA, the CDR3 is TGTGCCAGCAGCCCCGGACAGGGGGCGTCAAGAGGGTCCTACAATGAGCAGTTCTTC.

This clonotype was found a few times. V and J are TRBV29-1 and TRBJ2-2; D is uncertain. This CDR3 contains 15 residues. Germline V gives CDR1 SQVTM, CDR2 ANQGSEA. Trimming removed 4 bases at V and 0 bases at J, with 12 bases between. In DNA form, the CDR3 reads TGCAGCGTTGGGGCCGGAAGCGCGAACACCGGGGAGCTGTTTTTT. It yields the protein CSVGAGSANTGELFF.

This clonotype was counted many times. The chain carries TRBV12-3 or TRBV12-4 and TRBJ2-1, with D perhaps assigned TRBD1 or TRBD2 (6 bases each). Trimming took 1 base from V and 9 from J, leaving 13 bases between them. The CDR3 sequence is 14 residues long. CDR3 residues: CASSLVGGRGEQFF. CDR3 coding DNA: TGTGCCAGCAGTTTAGTGGGGGGCAGGGGTGAGCAGTTCTTC.

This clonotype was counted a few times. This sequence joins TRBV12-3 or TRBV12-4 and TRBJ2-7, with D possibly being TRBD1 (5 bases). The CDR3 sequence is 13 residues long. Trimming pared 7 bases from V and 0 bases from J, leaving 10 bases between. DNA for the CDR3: TGTGCCAGCAACCAGGGCAGCTCCTACGAGCAGTACTTC. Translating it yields CASNQGSSYEQYF.

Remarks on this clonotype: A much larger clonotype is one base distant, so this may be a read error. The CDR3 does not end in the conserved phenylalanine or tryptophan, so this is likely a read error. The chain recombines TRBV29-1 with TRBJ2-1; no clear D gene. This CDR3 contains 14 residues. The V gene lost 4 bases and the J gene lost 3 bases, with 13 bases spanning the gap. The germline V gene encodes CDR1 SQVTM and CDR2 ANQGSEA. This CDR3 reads CSVGEGQSYNEQFI. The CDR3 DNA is TGCAGCGTTGGGGAAGGGCAGAGCTACAATGAGCAGTTCATC.

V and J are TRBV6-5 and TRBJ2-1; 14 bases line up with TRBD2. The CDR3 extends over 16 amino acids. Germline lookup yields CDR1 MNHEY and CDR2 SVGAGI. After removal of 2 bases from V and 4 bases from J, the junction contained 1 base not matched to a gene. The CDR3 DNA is TGTGCCAGCAGTTACAGACTAGCGGGGGGGTACAATGAGCAGTTCTTC. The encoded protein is CASSYRLAGGYNEQFF.

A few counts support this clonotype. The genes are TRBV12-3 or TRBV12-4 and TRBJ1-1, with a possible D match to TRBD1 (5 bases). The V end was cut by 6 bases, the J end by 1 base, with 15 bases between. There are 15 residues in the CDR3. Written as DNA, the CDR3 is TGTGCCAGCAGGGCCCGGGCGGGGGGGAACACTGAAGCTTTCTTT. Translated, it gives CASRARAGGNTEAFF.

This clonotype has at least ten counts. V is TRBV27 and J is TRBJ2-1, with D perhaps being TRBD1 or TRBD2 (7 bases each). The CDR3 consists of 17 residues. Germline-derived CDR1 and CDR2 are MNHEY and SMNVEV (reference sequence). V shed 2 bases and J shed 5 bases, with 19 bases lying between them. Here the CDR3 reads CASSLIAGGGKNNEQFF. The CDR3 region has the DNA TGTGCCAGCAGTTTAATTGCAGGGGGGGGTAAAAACAATGAGCAGTTCTTC.

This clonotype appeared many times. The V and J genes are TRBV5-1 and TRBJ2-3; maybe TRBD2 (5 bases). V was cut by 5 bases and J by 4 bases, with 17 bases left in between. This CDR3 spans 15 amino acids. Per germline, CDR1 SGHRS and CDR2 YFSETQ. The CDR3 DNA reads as TGCGCCAGCAGTCTGGTACGGGGTGATTCAGATACGCAGTATTTT. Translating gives CASSLVRGDSDTQYF.

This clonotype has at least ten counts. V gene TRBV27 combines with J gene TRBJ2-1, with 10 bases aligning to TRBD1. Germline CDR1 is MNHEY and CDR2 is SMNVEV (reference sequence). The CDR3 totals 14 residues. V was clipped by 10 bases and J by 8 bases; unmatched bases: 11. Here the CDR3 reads CATKRQGAVDEQFF. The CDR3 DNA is TGTGCCACCAAAAGACAGGGGGCGGTGGATGAGCAGTTCTTC.

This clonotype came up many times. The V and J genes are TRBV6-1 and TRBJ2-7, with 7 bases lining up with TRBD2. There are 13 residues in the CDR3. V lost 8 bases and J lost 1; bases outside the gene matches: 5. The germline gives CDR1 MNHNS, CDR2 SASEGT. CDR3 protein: CASAWGGSYEQYF. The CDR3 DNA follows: TGTGCCAGCGCCTGGGGGGGTTCCTACGAGCAGTACTTC.

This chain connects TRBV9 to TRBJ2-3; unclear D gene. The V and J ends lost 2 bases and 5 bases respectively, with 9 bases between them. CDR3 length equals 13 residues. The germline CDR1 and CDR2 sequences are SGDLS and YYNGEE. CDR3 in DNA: TGTGCCAGCAGCGTTCTCTTAGGAGATACGCAGTATTTT. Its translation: CASSVLLGDTQYF.

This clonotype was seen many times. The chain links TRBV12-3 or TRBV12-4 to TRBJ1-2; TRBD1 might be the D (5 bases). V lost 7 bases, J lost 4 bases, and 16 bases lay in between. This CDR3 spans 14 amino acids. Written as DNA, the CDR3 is TGTGCCAGCACCGAAACGGGGCCGGGCTATGGCTACACCTTC. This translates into CASTETGPGYGYTF.

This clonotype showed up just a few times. CDR3 in amino acids: CASSYLEGREAFF. The CDR3 DNA follows: TGTGCCAGCAGTTACTTAGAGGGTCGTGAAGCTTTCTTT. The chain joins TRBV6-5 to TRBJ1-1, with D unclear. V was clipped by 1 base and J by 7 bases, with 10 bases between them. CDR1 is MNHEY, CDR2 SVGAGI, per germline. The CDR3 has 13 residues.

In DNA, the CDR3 is TGTGCCTGGAGGGGGGGGGCGCTTACCTCCTACGAGCAGTACTTC. This sequence encodes CAWRGGALTSYEQYF. V is TRBV30 and J is TRBJ2-7; D may be TRBD2 (7 bases). The CDR3 runs 15 residues. From germline, CDR1 is GTSNPN and CDR2 SVGIG (reference sequence). Trimming took 3 bases from V and 0 from J, leaving 15 bases between them.

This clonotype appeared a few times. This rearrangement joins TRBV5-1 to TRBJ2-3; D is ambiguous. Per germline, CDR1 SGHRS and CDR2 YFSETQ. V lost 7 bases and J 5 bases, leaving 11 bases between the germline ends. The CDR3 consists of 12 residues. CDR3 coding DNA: TGCGCCAGCGCCCAGGCCGGAGATACGCAGTATTTT. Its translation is CASAQAGDTQYF.

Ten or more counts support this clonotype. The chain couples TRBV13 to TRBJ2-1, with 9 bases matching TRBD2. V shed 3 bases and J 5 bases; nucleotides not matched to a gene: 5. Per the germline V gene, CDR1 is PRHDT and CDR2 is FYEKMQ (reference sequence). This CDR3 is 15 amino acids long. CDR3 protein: CASSFLAGLNNEQFF. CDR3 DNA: TGTGCCAGCAGCTTCCTAGCGGGACTTAACAATGAGCAGTTCTTC.

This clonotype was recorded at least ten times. In nucleotides, the CDR3 is TGCGCCAGCAGCTTGGCCCCGGGACTAATCACAGATACGCAGTATTTT. Translated: CASSLAPGLITDTQYF. The chain is built from TRBV5-1 and TRBJ2-3, with 7 bases lining up with TRBD2. The trim removed 0 bases at V and 2 bases at J, leaving 6 bases unmatched. The CDR3 loop spans 16 amino acids. The germline V gene has CDR1 SGHRS and CDR2 YFSETQ.

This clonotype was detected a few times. CDR3 in amino acids: CASSPGSQPTGELFF. CDR3 DNA sequence: TGTGCCAGCAGCCCAGGGTCCCAGCCCACCGGGGAGCTGTTTTTT. The J gene is TRBJ2-2, the V gene TRBV12-3 or TRBV12-4, with D possibly matching TRBD1 (5 bases). This CDR3 has 15 amino acids. V dropped 6 bases and J dropped 4 bases, with 15 bases sitting between them.

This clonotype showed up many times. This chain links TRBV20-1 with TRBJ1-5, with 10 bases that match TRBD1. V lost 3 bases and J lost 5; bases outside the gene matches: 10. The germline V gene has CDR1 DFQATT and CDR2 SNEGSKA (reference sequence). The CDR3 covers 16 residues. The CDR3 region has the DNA TGCAGTGCTAGCATAGGACAGGGGGGGCTCCATCAGCCCCAGCATTTT. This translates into CSASIGQGGLHQPQHF.

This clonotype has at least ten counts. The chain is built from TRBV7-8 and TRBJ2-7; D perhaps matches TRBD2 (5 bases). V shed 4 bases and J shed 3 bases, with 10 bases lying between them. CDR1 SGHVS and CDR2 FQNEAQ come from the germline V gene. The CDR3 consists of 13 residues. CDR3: CASSSGGLYEQYF. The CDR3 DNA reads TGTGCCAGCAGCTCCGGAGGCCTCTACGAGCAGTACTTC.

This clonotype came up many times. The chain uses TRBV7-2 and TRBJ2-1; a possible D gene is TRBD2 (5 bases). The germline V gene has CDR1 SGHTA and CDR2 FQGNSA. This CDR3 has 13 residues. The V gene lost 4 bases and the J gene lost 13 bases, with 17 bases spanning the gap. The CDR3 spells CASSSESGRAQFF. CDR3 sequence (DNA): TGTGCCAGCAGCTCAGAGAGCGGAAGAGCACAGTTCTTC.

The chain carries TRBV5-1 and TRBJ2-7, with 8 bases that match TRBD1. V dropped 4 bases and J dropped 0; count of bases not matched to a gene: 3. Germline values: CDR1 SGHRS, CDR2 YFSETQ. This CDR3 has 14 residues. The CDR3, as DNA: TGCGCCAGCAGCGGGCAGGGGGCCTCCTACGAGCAGTACTTC. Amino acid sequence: CASSGQGASYEQYF.

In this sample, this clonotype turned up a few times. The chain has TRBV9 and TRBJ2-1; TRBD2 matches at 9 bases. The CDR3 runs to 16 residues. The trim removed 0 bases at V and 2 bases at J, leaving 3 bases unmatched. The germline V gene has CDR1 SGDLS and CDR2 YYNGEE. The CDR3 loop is CASSVVASGAYNEQFF. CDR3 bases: TGTGCCAGCAGCGTAGTGGCTAGCGGGGCCTACAATGAGCAGTTCTTC.

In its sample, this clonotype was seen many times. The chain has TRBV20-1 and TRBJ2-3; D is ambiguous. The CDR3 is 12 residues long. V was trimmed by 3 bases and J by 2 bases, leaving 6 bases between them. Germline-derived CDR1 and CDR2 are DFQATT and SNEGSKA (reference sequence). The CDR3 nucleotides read TGCAGTGCTAGGGGCCTCACAGATACGCAGTATTTT. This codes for CSARGLTDTQYF.

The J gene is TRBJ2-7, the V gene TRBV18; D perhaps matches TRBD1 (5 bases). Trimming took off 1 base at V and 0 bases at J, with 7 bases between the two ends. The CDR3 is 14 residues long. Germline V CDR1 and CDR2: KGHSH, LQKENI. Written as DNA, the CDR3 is TGTGCCAGCTCACCACTGACAGTCTCCTACGAGCAGTACTTC. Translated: CASSPLTVSYEQYF. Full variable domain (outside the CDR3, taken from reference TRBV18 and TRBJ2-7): NAGVMQNPRHLVRRRGQEARLRCSPMKGHSHVYWYRQLPEEGLKFMVYLQKENIIDESGMPKERFSAEFPKEGPSILRIQQVVRGDSAAYFCASSPLTVSYEQYFGPGTRLTVT.

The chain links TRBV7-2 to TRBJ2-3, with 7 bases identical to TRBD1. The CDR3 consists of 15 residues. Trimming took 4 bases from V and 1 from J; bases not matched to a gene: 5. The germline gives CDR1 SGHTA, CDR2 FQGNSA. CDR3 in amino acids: CASSSQGMGTDTQYF. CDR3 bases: TGTGCCAGCAGCTCACAGGGGATGGGCACAGATACGCAGTATTTT.